Sequencing of this T cell receptor beta chain was carried out in a study of STAT3 mutations in large granular lymphocyte leukemia (dated 2019 in TCRdb). Describing the broader study: About half of the T-LGLL patients who underwent longitudinal sequencing carried canonical activating STAT3 mutations. Over half of the T-LGLL patients were given one or more immunosuppressive therapy regimens, and roughly 37% of the treated patients had a hematologic response. Patients with T-cell large granular lymphocyte leukemia underwent serial deep sequencing of TCRbeta CDR3 and STAT3 to reconstruct clonal hierarchy and dynamics. From an initial cohort of around 200 LGL patients, about 19 representative T-LGLL cases were picked for longitudinal TCRbeta and STAT3 sequencing. As controls, the study also included longitudinal sequencing of a couple of patients with natural killer LGL leukemia. For each patient, sequencing was performed at an average of 4 time points, with a range of 2 to 8 samplings.

DNA was extracted from blood mononuclear cells, and the same DNA was used for both TCR and STAT3 sequencing. As to this clone: It has no known antigen specificity. Nothing much larger sits one base from this clone, and base qualities are not available.

V trim: 5 bases; J trim: 3 bases; unmatched bases: 8. The germline V gene supplies CDR1 SGHTA and CDR2 FQGNSA. The CDR3 runs 15 amino acids, cysteine and phenylalanine included. Only the CDR3 DNA is retained, 45 bases long and in frame from the first base. Beyond this particular receptor, the publication reports: Linking therapy response to changes in TCR clonal burden was complicated by variable intervals between samplings and by differing treatment regimens. Dominant TCR clone burden was found to exceed STAT3 mutant burden in several patients, suggesting that STAT3 mutation arose secondarily within a pre-expanded clone. Because no samples were available when a clone first appeared, clonal expansion had to be inferred from samplings taken at other points. Since codominant clonotypes persisted in some patients, a small but highly pathogenic clone may have gone undetected. TCR clonotype switching after therapy was observed in about 30% of the 18 patients, and all newly emerging clones were found to be STAT3 wild type. All T-LGLL patients had at least one immunodominant TCRbeta clonotype, and roughly half had multiple immunodominant subclonotypes.

An Illumina MiSeq was used to sequence the TCRbeta libraries, yielding an average of approximately 43,000 productive templates per sample. The immunoSEQ assay, which uses multiplex PCR amplification, was used to generate TCRbeta CDR3 libraries. The original methods were these. Repertoire diversity was computed as previously defined, with values near 0 indicating extremely monoclonal samples. Entries here come from immuneACCESS through TCRdb and include only in-frame sequences with V and J called. Some clones fail to appear in such tables; in the studies checked, an unresolved V gene covers under half of the shortfall, and the cause of the remainder is unknown. That table furnishes V, J and clone size, whereas the DNA furnished D and trimming. Recorded for this sample are about 5,000 clones; around 50% of them occurred a single time. The ten largest clones represent approximately 58% of the sample.

This chain is built from TRBV7-2 and TRBJ2-7; 9 nucleotides in the junction match TRBD2. This sequence originates from a woman aged 70-85 years with T-cell large granular lymphocyte leukemia. Some clones in this sample may be carry-over from other donors' samples. The age is the age at diagnosis. Sequenced sample: peripheral blood mononuclear cells. CDR3 loop: CASSTTSGQNYEQYF. The nucleotide sequence is given as TGTGCCAGCAGCACTACTAGCGGGCAAAACTACGAGCAGTACTTC.